This entry lists 21 T cell receptor beta chains sequenced from one sample in a study of CD8 T cells in ankylosing spondylitis. MiXCR, run by TCRdb on the 5' RACE reads, gives a single entry per CDR3 protein. The sample carries about 340,000 distinct CDR3 sequences, over 12% recorded once. Sequenced: blood, either unsorted or a sorted T cell fraction (not recorded which). These receptors were taken from a male donor with ankylosing spondylitis or in good health (not recorded which).

This clonotype was counted between two and nine times. The chain carries TRBV7-2 and TRBJ2-1, with TRBD2 matching over 12 bases. V was pared by 5 bases and J by 10 bases, with 9 bases of the junction left unmatched. CDR1 is SGHTA, CDR2 FQGNSA, per germline. The CDR3 has 15 amino acids. CDR3 loop: CASSKGLAGGLEQFF. CDR3 DNA sequence: TGTGCCAGCAGCAAGGGGCTAGCGGGGGGGCTGGAGCAGTTCTTC. Full variable domain (remainder filled in from reference TRBV7-2 and TRBJ2-1): GAGVSQSPSNKVTEKGKDVELRCDPISGHTALYWYRQSLGQGLEFLIYFQGNSAPDKSGLPSDRFSAERTGGSVSTLTIQRTQQEDSAVYLCASSKGLAGGLEQFFGPGTRLTVL.

This clonotype was found a few times. V usage is TRBV6-1 and J usage is TRBJ2-6; the D call may be TRBD1 or TRBD2 (5 bases each). CDR3 length equals 18 residues. Germline CDR1 reads MNHNS; CDR2 reads SASEGT. Trimming took 7 bases from V and 0 from J, leaving 19 bases between them. As DNA, the CDR3 is TGTGCCAGCACCACTGAGGGGTTGCCCCTCTCTGGGGCCAACGTCCTGACTTTC. Translation gives CASTTEGLPLSGANVLTF.

This clonotype was seen many times. V and J are TRBV4-1 and TRBJ1-3; D is unresolved. The CDR3 has 14 residues. Germline CDR1 is MGHRA and CDR2 is YSYEKL. The ends were cut back, 4 bases at V and 3 bases at J, with 10 bases in the middle. This CDR3 reads CASSPTVHGNTIYF. The CDR3 bases are TGCGCCAGCAGCCCCACTGTGCATGGAAACACCATATATTTT.

The rearrangement joins TRBV7-9 to TRBJ1-1; a possible D gene is TRBD1 (6 bases). This CDR3 spans 15 amino acids. V was pared by 11 bases and J by 2 bases, with 21 bases between. Looked up from germline, CDR1 is SEHNR and CDR2 is FQNEAQ (reference sequence). CDR3 amino acids: CASLGRGATNTEAFF. The DNA for the CDR3 is TGTGCCTCCCTGGGTAGGGGGGCCACTAACACTGAAGCTTTCTTT. Based on the CDR3 plus reference TRBV7-9 and TRBJ1-1, the full variable domain is DTGVSQNPRHKITKRGQNVTFRCDPISEHNRLYWYRQTLGQGPEFLTYFQNEAQLEKSRLLSDRFSAERPKGSFSTLEIQRTEQGDSAMYLCASLGRGATNTEAFFGQGTRLTVV.

J is TRBJ1-1 and V is TRBV20-1; no clear D. The ends were cut back, 3 bases at V and 6 bases at J, with 11 bases in the middle. Germline lookup yields CDR1 DFQATT and CDR2 SNEGSKA (reference sequence). This CDR3 is 12 amino acids long. The CDR3 DNA reads as TGCAGTGCTAGTGGAGTTAAAGCTGAAGCTTTCTTT. This codes for CSASGVKAEAFF.

The sample holds a few counts of this clonotype. The V and J genes are TRBV5-1 and TRBJ2-5; TRBD2 matches 9 bases. The CDR3 runs 16 residues. The germline V gene has CDR1 SGHRS and CDR2 YFSETQ. J was trimmed by 6 bases and V by 0 bases; bases with no gene match: 9. This CDR3 reads CASSLEGRGGLKTQYF. The CDR3 DNA reads as TGCGCCAGCAGCTTGGAAGGGCGGGGGGGCCTGAAGACCCAGTACTTC.

This sequence joins TRBV6-1 and TRBJ2-2; TRBD1 matches 9 bases. In germline, CDR1 is MNHNS, CDR2 SASEGT. With 10 bases clipped from V and 6 bases from J, the junction kept 12 bases outside the gene matches. The CDR3 loop spans 15 amino acids. CDR3 bases: TGTGCCACCTACCCAGGGGACAGGGTCCCCGGGGAGCTGTTTTTT. Translation: CATYPGDRVPGELFF.

In this sample, this clonotype turned up a few times. The rearrangement links TRBV6-1 to TRBJ1-5; D not certain. CDR1 is MNHNS, CDR2 SASEGT, per germline. V dropped 7 bases and J dropped 2 bases, with 12 bases sitting between them. CDR3 length equals 14 residues. Written as DNA, the CDR3 is TGTGCCAGCAACGGACCGGGCCGCAATCAGCCCCAGCATTTT. Amino acids: CASNGPGRNQPQHF.

This clonotype was observed a few times. The chain couples TRBV19 to TRBJ1-2; 7 nucleotides align to TRBD1. V shed 4 bases and J 4 bases; nucleotides not matched to a gene: 3. CDR1 LNHDA and CDR2 SQIVND come from the germline V gene (reference sequence). The CDR3 consists of 13 residues. CDR3 loop: CASSRGGGYGYTF. The CDR3 DNA reads TGTGCCAGTAGTAGAGGGGGCGGCTATGGCTACACCTTC.

This clonotype was seen ten or more times. The chain links TRBV11-3 to TRBJ1-3, with D possibly TRBD1 on 6 matching bases. The ends were cut back, 4 bases at V and 4 bases at J, with 11 bases in the middle. The CDR3 consists of 14 residues. Per the germline V gene, CDR1 is SGHNT and CDR2 is YENEEA. The CDR3: CASSSTGSGNTIYF. CDR3 DNA sequence: TGTGCCAGCAGCTCCACAGGGTCCGGAAACACCATATATTTT.

This clonotype has more than one count but fewer than ten. This chain joins TRBV20-1 and TRBJ1-5; D is unresolved. The CDR3 length is 12 residues. Germline V gene sequence: CDR1 DFQATT, CDR2 SNEGSKA (reference sequence). CDR3 sequence (DNA): TGCAGCCCACGGCCGCTTAATCAGCCCCAGCATTTT. Translated: CSPRPLNQPQHF.

This clonotype was detected a few times. The chain recombines TRBV20-1 with TRBJ2-3; TRBD2 matches at 9 bases. The germline gives CDR1 DFQATT, CDR2 SNEGSKA (reference sequence). The CDR3 is made up of 14 amino acids. With 2 bases clipped from V and 2 bases from J, the junction kept 2 bases outside the gene matches. In DNA, the CDR3 is TGCAGTGCTAGACTAGCGGGGATCACAGATACGCAGTATTTT. Its translation is CSARLAGITDTQYF.

This clonotype has only a few counts. The rearrangement links TRBV29-1 to TRBJ1-1; D not certain. Germline V lookup: CDR1 SQVTM, CDR2 ANQGSEA. V was clipped by 2 bases and J by 7 bases, with 5 bases between them. This CDR3 is 10 amino acids long. For the CDR3, the DNA is TGCAGCGTTGAACAGTTTGAAGCTTTCTTT. Translating gives CSVEQFEAFF.

This clonotype was recorded a few times. The chain employs TRBV20-1 and TRBJ2-7; no definite D call. Trimming took off 3 bases at V and 3 bases at J, with 12 bases between the two ends. Germline CDR1 DFQATT, CDR2 SNEGSKA (reference sequence). The length of the CDR3 is 13 residues. The CDR3 sequence is CSASNPTNYEQYF. DNA for the CDR3: TGCAGTGCTAGTAACCCCACCAACTACGAGCAGTACTTC.

In this sample, this clonotype turned up many times. CDR3 sequence reads: CASSQDRLAGETQYF. The CDR3 bases are TGTGCCAGCAGCCAAGATCGACTAGCGGGAGAGACCCAGTACTTC. The rearrangement uses TRBV4-2 and TRBJ2-5; 10 nucleotides align to TRBD2. The CDR3 sequence is 15 residues long. CDR1 is LGHNA, CDR2 YNFKEQ, per germline. V shed 0 bases, J shed 4 bases, and the junction held 2 bases outside the gene matches.

A few counts support this clonotype. The CDR3 DNA follows: TGCAGTGCTCGCGGAGGGGAGGGCTACACCTTC. Translating gives CSARGGEGYTF. The chain recombines TRBV20-1 with TRBJ1-2; a possible D gene is TRBD1 (5 bases). V lost 5 bases and J lost 8, with 12 bases in between. CDR3 size: 11 residues. Germline assignment: CDR1 DFQATT and CDR2 SNEGSKA (reference sequence).

The chain links TRBV20-1 to TRBJ2-3, with D hard to call. The CDR3 loop spans 12 amino acids. V gave up 5 bases and J gave up 4 bases, with 10 bases separating them. The V gene's germline CDR1 is DFQATT and CDR2 SNEGSKA (reference sequence). The CDR3 is CSAPHTADTQYF. The CDR3 coding sequence is TGCAGTGCTCCGCATACAGCAGATACGCAGTATTTT.

This clonotype has a handful of counts. The rearrangement uses TRBV11-2 and TRBJ1-1, with 7 bases that match TRBD1. CDR3 size: 16 residues. Germline values: CDR1 SGHAT, CDR2 FQNNGV. J lost 0 bases, V lost 6 bases, and 10 bases had no gene match. This CDR3 is CASRPATTGVNTEAFF. Here the CDR3 DNA reads TGTGCCAGCAGACCGGCTACCACAGGGGTGAACACTGAAGCTTTCTTT.

The chain is built from TRBV7-2 and TRBJ2-3, with D possibly being TRBD2 (5 bases). V was clipped by 2 bases and J by 5 bases, with 17 bases between them. Per germline, CDR1 SGHTA and CDR2 FQGNSA. The CDR3 extends over 16 amino acids. The chain's CDR3 is CASSLNSPASGDTQYF. In nucleotides, the CDR3 is TGTGCCAGCAGCTTAAATTCGCCTGCCAGCGGAGATACGCAGTATTTT.

The chain employs TRBV27 and TRBJ2-6, with 8 bases aligning to TRBD1. This CDR3 is built from 22 residues. Germline V CDR1 and CDR2: MNHEY, SMNVEV (reference sequence). V trimming: 1 base; J trimming: 0 bases; junction bases outside the gene matches: 17. The CDR3 sequence is CASSLFLWGTGLTLSGANVLTF. CDR3 bases: TGTGCCAGCAGTTTATTCTTGTGGGGGACAGGTTTGACCCTCTCTGGGGCCAACGTCCTGACTTTC.

In its sample, this clonotype was seen a few times. The chain has TRBV5-1 and TRBJ2-3, with TRBD1 matching over 10 bases. The germline V gene encodes CDR1 SGHRS and CDR2 YFSETQ. CDR3 length equals 12 residues. V lost 4 bases to trimming and J lost 8 bases; unmatched junction nucleotides: 1. The CDR3 sequence is CASSGQGGTQYF. CDR3 sequence (DNA): TGCGCCAGCAGCGGACAGGGGGGTACGCAGTATTTT.